The entry that follows covers one T cell receptor beta chain sequence. The target antigen is unknown. The data are from a study of OX40 agonist ivuxolimab in advanced cancers. Overall study context: An agonistic human IgG2 monoclonal antibody against OX40 (CD134) was given. Anti-PD-1, anti-PD-L1 or anti-CTLA-4 therapy given earlier was allowed, and 40% had some.

Whole-study findings and limits: Expanded clones belonging to CD8+ T cells outnumbered, on average, those of CD4+. Several nonresponders also turned out to have low normalized T-cell clonal expansion.

The data were produced by immunoSEQ multiplex PCR, yet TCRdb's version contains in-frame clones alone and is incomplete. The sample has 40,000 to 50,000 clones, 89% seen once. V gave up 8 bases and J gave up 3 bases; unmatched junction bases: 7. CDR3 length equals 13 residues. Germline-derived CDR1 and CDR2 are MNHNS and SASEGT. This TCR came from an adult with an advanced solid tumor such as melanoma, head and neck, liver or kidney cancer. Sequencing was performed on CD4+ or CD8+ T cells sorted from blood, taken in a trial of the OX40 agonist ivuxolimab. This chain connects TRBV6-1 to TRBJ2-7; 7 nucleotides align to TRBD1. The CDR3 DNA follows: TGTGCCAGCGGGGGCCAGGGGGTCTACGAGCAGTACTTC. This translates into CASGGQGVYEQYF.